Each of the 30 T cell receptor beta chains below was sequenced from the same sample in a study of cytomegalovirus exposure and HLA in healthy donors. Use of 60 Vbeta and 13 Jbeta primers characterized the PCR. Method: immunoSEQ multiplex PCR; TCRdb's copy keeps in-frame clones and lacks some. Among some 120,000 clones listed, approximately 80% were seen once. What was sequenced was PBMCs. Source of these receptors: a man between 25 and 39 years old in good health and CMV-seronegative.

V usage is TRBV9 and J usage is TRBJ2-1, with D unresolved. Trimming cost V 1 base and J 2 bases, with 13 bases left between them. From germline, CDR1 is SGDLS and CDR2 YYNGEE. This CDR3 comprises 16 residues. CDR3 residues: CASSVNHARPYNEQFF. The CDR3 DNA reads TGTGCCAGCAGCGTAAACCATGCTAGACCCTACAATGAGCAGTTCTTC.

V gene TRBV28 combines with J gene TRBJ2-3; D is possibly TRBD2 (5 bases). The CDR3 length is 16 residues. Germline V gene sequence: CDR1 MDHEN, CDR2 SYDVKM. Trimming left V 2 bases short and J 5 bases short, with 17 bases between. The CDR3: CASSLASSIRGDTQYF. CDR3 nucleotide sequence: TGTGCCAGCAGTTTAGCGTCTAGCATTCGGGGAGATACGCAGTATTTT.

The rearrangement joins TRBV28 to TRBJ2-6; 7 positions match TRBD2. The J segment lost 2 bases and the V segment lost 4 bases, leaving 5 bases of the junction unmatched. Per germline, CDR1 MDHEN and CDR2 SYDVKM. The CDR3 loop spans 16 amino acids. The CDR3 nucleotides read TGTGCCAGCAGTTCCCCCCGGGGGGCTGGGGCCAACGTCCTGACTTTC. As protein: CASSSPRGAGANVLTF.

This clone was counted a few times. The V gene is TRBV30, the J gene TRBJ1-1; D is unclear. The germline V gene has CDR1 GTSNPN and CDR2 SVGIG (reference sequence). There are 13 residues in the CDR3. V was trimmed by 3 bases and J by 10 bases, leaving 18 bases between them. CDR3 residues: CAWRTSWARGAFF. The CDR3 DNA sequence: TGTGCCTGGAGGACATCCTGGGCCCGGGGAGCTTTCTTT.

CDR3 DNA: TGTGCCAGCAGCGCGACAGGGACTAGCACAGATACGCAGTATTTT. Amino acid sequence: CASSATGTSTDTQYF. The rearrangement uses TRBV9 and TRBJ2-3, with D possibly matching TRBD1 (7 bases). Per germline, CDR1 SGDLS and CDR2 YYNGEE. V gave up 3 bases and J gave up 0 bases, with 11 bases separating them. CDR3 length: 15 amino acids.

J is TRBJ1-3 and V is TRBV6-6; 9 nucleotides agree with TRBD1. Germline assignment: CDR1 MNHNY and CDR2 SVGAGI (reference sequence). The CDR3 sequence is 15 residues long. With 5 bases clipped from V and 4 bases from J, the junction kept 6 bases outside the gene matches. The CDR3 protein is CASSRGQGEGNTIYF. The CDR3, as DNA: TGTGCCAGCAGTAGGGGACAGGGCGAAGGAAACACCATATATTTT.

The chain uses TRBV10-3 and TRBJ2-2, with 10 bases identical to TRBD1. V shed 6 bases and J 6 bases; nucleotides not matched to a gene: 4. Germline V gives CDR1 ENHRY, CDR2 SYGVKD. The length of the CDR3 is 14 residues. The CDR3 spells CAIRPGQGPGELFF. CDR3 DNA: TGTGCCATCAGGCCGGGACAGGGGCCCGGGGAGCTGTTTTTT.

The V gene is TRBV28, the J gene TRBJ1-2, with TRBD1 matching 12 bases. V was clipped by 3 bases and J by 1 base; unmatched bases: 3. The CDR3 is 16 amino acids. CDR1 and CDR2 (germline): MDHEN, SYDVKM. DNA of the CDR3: TGTGCCAGCAGTTTGGGGACAGGGGGCGGTAACTATGGCTACACCTTC. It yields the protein CASSLGTGGGNYGYTF.

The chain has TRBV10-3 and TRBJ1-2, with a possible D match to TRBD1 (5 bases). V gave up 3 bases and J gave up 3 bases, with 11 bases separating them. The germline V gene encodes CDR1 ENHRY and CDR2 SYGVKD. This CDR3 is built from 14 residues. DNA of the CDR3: TGTGCCATCAGTGAAAGGGGCGCTCACTATGGCTACACCTTC. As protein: CAISERGAHYGYTF.

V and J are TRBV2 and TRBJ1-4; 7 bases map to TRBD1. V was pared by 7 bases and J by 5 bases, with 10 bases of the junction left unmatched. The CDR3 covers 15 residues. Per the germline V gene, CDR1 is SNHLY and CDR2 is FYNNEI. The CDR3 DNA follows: TGTGCCAGCAACCACCCACAGGGGATCAATGAAAAACTGTTTTTT. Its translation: CASNHPQGINEKLFF.

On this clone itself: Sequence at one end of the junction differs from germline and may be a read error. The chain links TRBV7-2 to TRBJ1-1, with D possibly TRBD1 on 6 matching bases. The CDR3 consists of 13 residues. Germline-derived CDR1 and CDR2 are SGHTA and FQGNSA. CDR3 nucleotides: TGTGCCTGCAGCTCAATCAGGGGCACTGAAGCTTTCTTT. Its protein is CACSSIRGTEAFF.

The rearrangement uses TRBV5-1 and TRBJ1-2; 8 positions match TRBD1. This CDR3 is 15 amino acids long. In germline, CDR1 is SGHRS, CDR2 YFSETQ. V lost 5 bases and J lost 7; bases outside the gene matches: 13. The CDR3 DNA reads TGCGCCAGCAGTCACCCCGGGCAGGGGGCAGGTGGCTACACCTTC. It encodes CASSHPGQGAGGYTF.

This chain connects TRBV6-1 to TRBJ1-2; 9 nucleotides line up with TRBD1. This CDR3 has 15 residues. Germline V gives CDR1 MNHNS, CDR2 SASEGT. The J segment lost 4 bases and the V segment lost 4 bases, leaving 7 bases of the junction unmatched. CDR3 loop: CASSVGGQGAYGYTF. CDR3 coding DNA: TGTGCCAGCAGTGTTGGGGGACAGGGCGCCTATGGCTACACCTTC.

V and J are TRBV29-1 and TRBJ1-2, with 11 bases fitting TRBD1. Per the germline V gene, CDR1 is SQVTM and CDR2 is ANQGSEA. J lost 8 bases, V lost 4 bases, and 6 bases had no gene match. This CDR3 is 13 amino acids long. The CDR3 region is CSVGTGGAGGYTF. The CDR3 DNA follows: TGCAGCGTTGGGACAGGGGGCGCAGGAGGCTACACCTTC.

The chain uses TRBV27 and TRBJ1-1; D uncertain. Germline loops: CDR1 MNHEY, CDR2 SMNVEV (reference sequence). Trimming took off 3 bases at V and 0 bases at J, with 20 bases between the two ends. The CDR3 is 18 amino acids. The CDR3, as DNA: TGTGCCAGCAGTTTTAGGATCGGCGGTACGGCGATGAACACTGAAGCTTTCTTT. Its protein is CASSFRIGGTAMNTEAFF.

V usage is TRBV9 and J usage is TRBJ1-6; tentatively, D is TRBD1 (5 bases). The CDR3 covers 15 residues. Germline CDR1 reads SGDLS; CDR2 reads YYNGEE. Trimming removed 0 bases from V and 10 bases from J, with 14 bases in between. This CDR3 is CASSVEVGGSSPLHF. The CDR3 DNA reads TGTGCCAGCAGCGTAGAAGTGGGGGGGAGCTCACCCCTCCACTTT.

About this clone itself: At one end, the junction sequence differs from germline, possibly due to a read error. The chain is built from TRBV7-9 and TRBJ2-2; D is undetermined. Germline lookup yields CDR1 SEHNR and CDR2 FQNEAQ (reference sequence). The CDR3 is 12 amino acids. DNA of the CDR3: TGTTCCAGCAGCTTAGTTCGGGGGGAGCTGTTTTTT. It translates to CSSSLVRGELFF.

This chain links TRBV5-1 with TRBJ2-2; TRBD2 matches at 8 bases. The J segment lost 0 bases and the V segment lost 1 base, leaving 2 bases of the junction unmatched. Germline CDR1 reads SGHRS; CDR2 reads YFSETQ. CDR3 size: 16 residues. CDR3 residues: CASSLTGLANTGELFF. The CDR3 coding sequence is TGCGCCAGCAGCTTGACGGGACTAGCGAACACCGGGGAGCTGTTTTTT.

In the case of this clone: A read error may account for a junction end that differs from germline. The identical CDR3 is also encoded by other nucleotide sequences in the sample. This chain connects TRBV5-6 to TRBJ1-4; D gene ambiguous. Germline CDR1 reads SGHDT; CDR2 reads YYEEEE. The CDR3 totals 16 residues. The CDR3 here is CASSLDIQATNEKLFF. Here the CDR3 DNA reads TGTGCCAGCAGCTTGGACATCCAAGCAACTAATGAAAAGCTGTTTTTT.

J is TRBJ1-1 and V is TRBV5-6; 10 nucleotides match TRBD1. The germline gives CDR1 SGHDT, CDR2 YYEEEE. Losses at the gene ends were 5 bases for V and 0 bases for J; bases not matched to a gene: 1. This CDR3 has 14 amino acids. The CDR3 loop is CASRGQGMNTEAFF. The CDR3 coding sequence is TGTGCCAGCAGGGGACAGGGGATGAACACTGAAGCTTTCTTT.

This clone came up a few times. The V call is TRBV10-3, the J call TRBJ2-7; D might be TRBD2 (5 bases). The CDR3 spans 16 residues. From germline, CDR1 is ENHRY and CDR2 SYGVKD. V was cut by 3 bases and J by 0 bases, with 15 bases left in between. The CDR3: CAISEPGSVSSYEQYF. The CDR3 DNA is TGTGCCATCAGTGAACCCGGTAGCGTGAGCTCCTACGAGCAGTACTTC.

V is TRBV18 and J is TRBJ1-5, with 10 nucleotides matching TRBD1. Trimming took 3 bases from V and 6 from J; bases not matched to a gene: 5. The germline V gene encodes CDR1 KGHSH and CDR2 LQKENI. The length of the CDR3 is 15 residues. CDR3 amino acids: CASSPRTGGAQPQHF. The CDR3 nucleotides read TGTGCCAGCTCACCTCGGACAGGGGGAGCTCAGCCCCAGCATTTT.

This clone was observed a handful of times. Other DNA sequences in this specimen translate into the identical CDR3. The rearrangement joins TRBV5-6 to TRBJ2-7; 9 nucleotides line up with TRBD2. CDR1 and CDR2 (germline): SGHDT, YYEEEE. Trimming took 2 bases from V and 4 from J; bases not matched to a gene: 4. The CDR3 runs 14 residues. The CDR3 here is CASSFPGLAYEQYF. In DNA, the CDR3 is TGTGCCAGCAGCTTTCCGGGACTAGCATACGAGCAGTACTTC.

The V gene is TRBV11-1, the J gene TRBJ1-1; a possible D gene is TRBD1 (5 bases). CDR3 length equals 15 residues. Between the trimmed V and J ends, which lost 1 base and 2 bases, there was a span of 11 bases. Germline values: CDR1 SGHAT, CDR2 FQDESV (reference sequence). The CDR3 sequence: CASSLGQDTNTEAFF. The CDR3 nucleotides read TGTGCCAGCAGCTTAGGCCAGGACACCAACACTGAAGCTTTCTTT.

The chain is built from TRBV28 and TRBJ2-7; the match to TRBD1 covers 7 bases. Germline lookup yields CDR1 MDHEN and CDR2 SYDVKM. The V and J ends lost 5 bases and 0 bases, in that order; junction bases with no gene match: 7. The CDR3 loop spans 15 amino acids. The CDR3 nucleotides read TGTGCCAGCAGTCCGCCCCGACAGGGCTCCTACGAGCAGTACTTC. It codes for CASSPPRQGSYEQYF.

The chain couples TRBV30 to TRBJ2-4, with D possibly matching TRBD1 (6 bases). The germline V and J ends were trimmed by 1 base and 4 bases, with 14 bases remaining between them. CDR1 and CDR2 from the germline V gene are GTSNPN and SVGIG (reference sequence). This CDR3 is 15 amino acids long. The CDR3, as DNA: TGTGCCTGGAGTGCCAAAGGGGGACGTAAAAACATTCAGTACTTC. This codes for CAWSAKGGRKNIQYF.

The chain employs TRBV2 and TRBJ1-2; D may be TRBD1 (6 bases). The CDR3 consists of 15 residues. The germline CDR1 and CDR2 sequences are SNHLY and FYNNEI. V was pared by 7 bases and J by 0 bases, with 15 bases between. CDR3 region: CASTVQGQPNYGYTF. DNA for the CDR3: TGTGCCAGCACCGTACAGGGTCAGCCTAACTATGGCTACACCTTC.

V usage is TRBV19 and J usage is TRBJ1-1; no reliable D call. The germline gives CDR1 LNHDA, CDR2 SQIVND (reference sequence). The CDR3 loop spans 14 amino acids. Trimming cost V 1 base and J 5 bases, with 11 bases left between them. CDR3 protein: CASSIGGGLTEAFF. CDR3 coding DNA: TGTGCCAGTAGTATAGGTGGAGGACTAACTGAAGCTTTCTTT. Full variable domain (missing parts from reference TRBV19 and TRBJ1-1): DGGITQSPKYLFRKEGQNVTLSCEQNLNHDAMYWYRQDPGQGLRLIYYSQIVNDFQKGDIAEGYSVSREKKESFPLTVTSAQKNPTAFYLCASSIGGGLTEAFFGQGTRLTVV.

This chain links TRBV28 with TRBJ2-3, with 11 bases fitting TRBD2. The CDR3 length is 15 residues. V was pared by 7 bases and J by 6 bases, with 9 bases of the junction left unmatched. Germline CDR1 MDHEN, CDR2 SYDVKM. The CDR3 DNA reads TGTGCCAGCATTAATAGCGGGAGGGCCGGGGATACGCAGTATTTT. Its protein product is CASINSGRAGDTQYF.

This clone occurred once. DNA of the CDR3: TGTGCCAGCAGTTTATTCTATGGACTAGCGGGCACCTACAATGAGCAGTTCTTC. Its translation is CASSLFYGLAGTYNEQFF. The chain recombines TRBV27 with TRBJ2-1, with 11 positions matching TRBD2. CDR1 is MNHEY and CDR2 is SMNVEV in the germline V gene (reference sequence). This CDR3 contains 18 residues. The V gene end was trimmed by 1 base and the J gene end by 2 bases; junction bases not matched to a gene: 7.